This T cell receptor (beta chain) was profiled in a study of blood T cell repertoires in COVID-19. Study at large: The United States, Italy and Spain provided the acute and convalescent COVID-19 samples. PBMCs, B-cell-depleted T cells, or T cells were the source of the cDNA or gDNA that made up the material.

Germline CDR1 is MGHRA and CDR2 is YSYEKL. CDR3 length: 15 amino acids. V lost 4 bases, J lost 5 bases, and 5 bases stayed unmatched. In the original workflow: Reference gene primers were amplified, and this amplification served to estimate nucleated cell counts. Only in-frame clones appear in the TCRdb table, and some are missing; sequencing was by immunoSEQ multiplex PCR. Clone size and V and J calls were adopted from that table, with D and trimming inferred from the DNA. The data contain 160,000 or so clones, more than 80% of them singletons. The clonotype comes from a human donor in a cohort sampled during active COVID-19. Sample: peripheral blood. This chain joins TRBV4-1 and TRBJ1-1, with 12 bases aligning to TRBD1. The CDR3 nucleotides are TGCGCCAGCAGCCTGGGACAGGGGGCGCGGACTGAAGCTTTCTTT. Residues: CASSLGQGARTEAFF.